A single sample is the source of the 15 T cell receptor beta chains below, sequenced in a study of Ad26.COV2.S vaccination and SARS-CoV-2 variants. The sample's treatment: about 20 received Ad26.COV2.S at low or high dose, single or two shots; 5 received placebo; per-sample allocation not given. The investigators took samples on day 63 after the first vaccine or placebo injection. The repertoire was sequenced with immunoSEQ multiplex PCR; TCRdb's copy has only in-frame clones and lacks some. In the table there are 400,000 to 450,000 clones, about nine tenths of which are singletons. The specimen comprised peripheral blood, sampled in a trial of Ad26.COV2.S vaccine versus placebo. These receptors originate from a person aged 18-60 years who received the Ad26.COV2.S COVID-19 vaccine or a placebo.

The chain uses TRBV3-1 (or the pseudogene TRBV3-2) and TRBJ1-1; D uncertain. Germline CDR1 reads LGHDT; CDR2 reads YNNKEL (reference sequence). Between the trimmed V and J ends, which lost 2 bases and 5 bases, there was a span of 9 bases. CDR3 length: 13 residues. In nucleotides, the CDR3 is TGTGCCAGCAGCCAACCGGGTCGGACTGAAGCTTTCTTT. Translation gives CASSQPGRTEAFF.

This chain uses TRBV7-8 with TRBJ2-7; no clear D. Germline V gene data show CDR1 as SGHVS and CDR2 as FQNEAQ. The CDR3 has 13 residues. V was clipped by 6 bases and J by 6 bases, with 15 bases between them. This CDR3 reads CASSFTPTGEQYF. The CDR3 DNA reads as TGTGCCAGCAGTTTTACTCCGACGGGCGAGCAGTACTTC.

This clone was seen only once. The chain links TRBV12-3 or TRBV12-4 to TRBJ2-7; no clear D gene. The CDR3 length is 10 residues. Trimming stripped 4 bases from V and 2 bases from J, with 0 bases between. The CDR3 loop is CASSSYEQYF. Here the CDR3 DNA reads TGTGCCAGCAGTTCCTACGAGCAGTACTTC.

CDR3 bases: TGTGCCAGCAGCCAATGGGACTCTTACTACGAGCAGTACTTC. Amino acid sequence: CASSQWDSYYEQYF. J is TRBJ2-7 and V is TRBV5-4; D may be TRBD2 (6 bases). The CDR3 covers 14 residues. Between the trimmed V and J ends, which lost 4 bases and 3 bases, there was a span of 14 bases. From germline, CDR1 is SGHNT and CDR2 YYREEE (reference sequence).

This clone was detected once. The rearrangement joins TRBV27 to TRBJ2-7; D gene unclear. The V gene's germline CDR1 is MNHEY and CDR2 SMNVEV (reference sequence). The CDR3 loop spans 14 amino acids. Trimming cost V 6 bases and J 2 bases, with 14 bases left between them. CDR3 amino acids: CASRPSYSTYEQYF. In nucleotides, the CDR3 is TGTGCCAGCAGGCCGTCTTACAGCACCTACGAGCAGTACTTC.

This clone showed up just a few times. The chain has TRBV2 and TRBJ2-4; 11 nucleotides align to TRBD2. The trim removed 2 bases at V and 2 bases at J, leaving 5 bases unmatched. This CDR3 is built from 17 residues. Germline V lookup: CDR1 SNHLY, CDR2 FYNNEI. The CDR3: CASSEKVAGGSKNIQYF. In DNA form, the CDR3 reads TGTGCCAGCAGTGAAAAGGTAGCGGGAGGGTCCAAAAACATTCAGTACTTC. Supplemented by reference TRBV2 and TRBJ2-4, the full variable domain reads EPEVTQTPSHQVTQMGQEVILRCVPISNHLYFYWYRQILGQKVEFLVSFYNNEISEKSEIFDDQFSVERPDGSNFTLKIRSTKLEDSAMYFCASSEKVAGGSKNIQYFGAGTRLSVL.

The V and J genes are TRBV6-2 or TRBV6-3 and TRBJ2-5, with 9 nucleotides matching TRBD2. V lost 2 bases to trimming and J lost 5 bases; unmatched junction nucleotides: 12. Germline values: CDR1 MNHEY, CDR2 SVGEGT. This CDR3 comprises 17 residues. DNA for the CDR3: TGTGCCAGCAGTTACCAGTTGGGGCTAGCGGGACACGAGACCCAGTACTTC. Translating gives CASSYQLGLAGHETQYF.

Remarks on this clone: This specimen includes other DNA sequences encoding the same CDR3. V gene TRBV9 combines with J gene TRBJ1-2; 8 bases are a match to TRBD1. There are 13 residues in the CDR3. V lost 4 bases to trimming and J lost 3 bases; unmatched junction nucleotides: 2. Germline-derived CDR1 and CDR2 are SGDLS and YYNGEE. The CDR3 region is CASSSTGDYGYTF. CDR3 DNA: TGTGCCAGCAGCTCGACAGGGGACTATGGCTACACCTTC.

The V call is TRBV12-5, the J call TRBJ2-7; D not resolved. The germline gives CDR1 LGHNT, CDR2 FRNRAP. Trimming removed 1 base from V and 2 bases from J, with 6 bases in between. CDR3 length: 13 residues. CDR3 nucleotides: TGTGCTAGTGGTTTGGGGCGAACCTACGAGCAGTACTTC. Residues: CASGLGRTYEQYF. The variable domain in full, completed from reference TRBV12-5 and TRBJ2-7, reads DARVTQTPRHKVTEMGQEVTMRCQPILGHNTVFWYRQTMMQGLELLAYFRNRAPLDDSGMPKDRFSAEMPDATLATLKIQPSEPRDSAVYFCASGLGRTYEQYFGPGTRLTVT.

Details on this clone: Other DNA sequences in the sample encode the same CDR3. The rearrangement joins TRBV27 to TRBJ2-7, with 7 bases aligning to TRBD1. The germline V gene encodes CDR1 MNHEY and CDR2 SMNVEV (reference sequence). V lost 2 bases to trimming and J lost 3 bases; unmatched junction nucleotides: 4. The CDR3 runs to 14 residues. The CDR3 DNA reads as TGTGCCAGCAGTTTACGGGGACAGATCTACGAGCAGTACTTC. This codes for CASSLRGQIYEQYF.

This chain joins TRBV5-6 and TRBJ2-3; TRBD1 matches 9 bases. The CDR3 length is 15 residues. The V segment lost 2 bases and the J segment 3 bases; nucleotides outside the gene matches: 4. The germline gives CDR1 SGHDT, CDR2 YYEEEE. Here the CDR3 DNA reads TGTGCCAGCAGCTTCGGGACAGGGAGTACAGATACGCAGTATTTT. This codes for CASSFGTGSTDTQYF.

A single count supports this clone. The chain couples TRBV14 to TRBJ1-2; possible D gene TRBD1, 6 bases. The CDR3 totals 14 residues. With 5 bases removed from V and 3 bases from J, the gap between germline ends came to 13 bases. The V gene's germline CDR1 is SGHDN and CDR2 FVKESK. The CDR3 region is CASSDRDTHYGYTF. DNA of the CDR3: TGTGCCAGCAGCGACCGGGACACGCACTATGGCTACACCTTC.

This clone was counted between two and nine times. The chain couples TRBV7-3 to TRBJ2-3; D not resolved. The germline V gene encodes CDR1 SGHTA and CDR2 FQGTGA. V was shortened by 5 bases and J by 2 bases, with 8 bases between the two germline ends. There are 13 residues in the CDR3. CDR3 sequence: CASSRADTDTQYF. The DNA of the CDR3 is TGTGCCAGCAGCCGAGCCGACACAGATACGCAGTATTTT.

This chain uses TRBV5-1 with TRBJ2-3; TRBD2 is a possible D gene (6 bases). CDR3 size: 15 residues. CDR1 is SGHRS, CDR2 YFSETQ, per germline. Trimming pared 0 bases from V and 2 bases from J, leaving 10 bases between. The CDR3: CASSLGVAATDTQYF. CDR3 nucleotide sequence: TGCGCCAGCAGCTTGGGTGTAGCGGCCACAGATACGCAGTATTTT. The full variable domain, rest sourced from reference TRBV5-1 and TRBJ2-3, is KAGVTQTPRYLIKTRGQQVTLSCSPISGHRSVSWYQQTPGQGLQFLFEYFSETQRNKGNFPGRFSGRQFSNSRSEMNVSTLELGDSALYLCASSLGVAATDTQYFGPGTRLTVL.

This sequence joins TRBV7-8 and TRBJ1-2; no definite D call. CDR1 SGHVS and CDR2 FQNEAQ come from the germline V gene. This CDR3 region has 12 residues. V gave up 5 bases and J gave up 2 bases, with 6 bases separating them. The CDR3 sequence is CASSQTNYGYTF. Here the CDR3 DNA reads TGTGCCAGCAGCCAGACAAACTATGGCTACACCTTC.